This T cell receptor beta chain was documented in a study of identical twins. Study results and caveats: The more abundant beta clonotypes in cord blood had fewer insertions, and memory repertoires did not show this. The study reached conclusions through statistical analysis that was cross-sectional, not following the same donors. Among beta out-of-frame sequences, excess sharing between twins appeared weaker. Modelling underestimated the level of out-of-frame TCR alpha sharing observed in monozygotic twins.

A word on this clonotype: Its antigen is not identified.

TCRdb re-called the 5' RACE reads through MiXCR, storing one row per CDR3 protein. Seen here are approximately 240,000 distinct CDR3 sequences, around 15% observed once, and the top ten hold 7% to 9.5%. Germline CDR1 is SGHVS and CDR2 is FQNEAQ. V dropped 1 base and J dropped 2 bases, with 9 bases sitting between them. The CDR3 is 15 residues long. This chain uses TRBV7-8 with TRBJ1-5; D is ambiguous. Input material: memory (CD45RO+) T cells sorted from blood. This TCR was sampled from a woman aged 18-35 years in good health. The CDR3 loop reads CASSLDAYGNQPQHF. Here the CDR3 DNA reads TGTGCCAGCAGCTTAGATGCTTACGGCAATCAGCCCCAGCATTTT.